These 30 T cell receptor beta chains came from one sample sequenced in a study of cytomegalovirus exposure and HLA in healthy donors. Researchers ran the PCR with 60 Vbeta and 13 Jbeta primers. The protocol was immunoSEQ multiplex PCR, while the TCRdb copy is restricted to in-frame clones and leaves out a portion. The table lists 150,000 or so clones, about three quarters of them singletons. The specimen was PBMCs. The receptor set was obtained from a female donor in good health and CMV-seronegative.

The chain couples TRBV7-9 to TRBJ1-1; D is possibly TRBD1 (6 bases). The CDR3 has 11 amino acids. CDR1 is SEHNR, CDR2 FQNEAQ, per germline (reference sequence). V was trimmed by 5 bases and J by 11 bases, leaving 12 bases between them. Here the CDR3 reads CASSPGRGAFF. As DNA, the CDR3 is TGTGCCAGCAGCCCCGGCAGGGGTGCTTTCTTT. Full variable domain (rest looked up from reference TRBV7-9 and TRBJ1-1): DTGVSQNPRHKITKRGQNVTFRCDPISEHNRLYWYRQTLGQGPEFLTYFQNEAQLEKSRLLSDRFSAERPKGSFSTLEIQRTEQGDSAMYLCASSPGRGAFFGQGTRLTVV.

The rearrangement uses TRBV9 and TRBJ2-1; TRBD2 aligns across 7 bases. Looked up from germline, CDR1 is SGDLS and CDR2 is YYNGEE. V was pared by 4 bases and J by 0 bases, with 7 bases of the junction left unmatched. This CDR3 contains 16 residues. The CDR3 sequence: CASSYLAESSYNEQFF. The CDR3 DNA sequence: TGTGCCAGCAGCTACCTAGCGGAGAGCTCCTACAATGAGCAGTTCTTC.

The chain recombines TRBV7-2 with TRBJ1-2, with TRBD1 as a possible D gene (5 bases). This CDR3 comprises 12 residues. Germline V CDR1 and CDR2: SGHTA, FQGNSA. V was pared by 1 base and J by 6 bases, with 6 bases between. CDR3 sequence reads: CASSLGGDGYTF. The CDR3 DNA reads TGTGCCAGCAGCTTAGGGGGGGATGGCTACACCTTC. The entire variable domain, with the rest obtained from reference TRBV7-2 and TRBJ1-2, is as follows: GAGVSQSPSNKVTEKGKDVELRCDPISGHTALYWYRQSLGQGLEFLIYFQGNSAPDKSGLPSDRFSAERTGGSVSTLTIQRTQQEDSAVYLCASSLGGDGYTFGSGTRLTVV.

The chain links TRBV5-1 to TRBJ1-4; TRBD1 aligns across 11 bases. The CDR3 loop spans 17 amino acids. Germline V gene lookup returns CDR1 SGHRS and CDR2 YFSETQ. V gave up 2 bases and J gave up 4 bases; unmatched junction bases: 7. The CDR3 spells CASSFGQGARSNEKLFF. In nucleotides, the CDR3 is TGCGCCAGCAGCTTCGGACAGGGGGCGCGAAGTAATGAAAAACTGTTTTTT.

This clone occurred a few times. The chain links TRBV7-3 to TRBJ2-1; 8 bases map to TRBD2. V was clipped by 2 bases and J by 6 bases; unmatched bases: 6. From germline, CDR1 is SGHTA and CDR2 FQGTGA. The CDR3 spans 15 residues. This CDR3 is CASSLYGRASNEQFF. CDR3 coding DNA: TGTGCCAGCAGCTTATACGGGAGGGCCTCCAATGAGCAGTTCTTC. Full variable domain (outside the CDR3, taken from reference TRBV7-3 and TRBJ2-1): GAGVSQTPSNKVTEKGKYVELRCDPISGHTALYWYRQSLGQGPEFLIYFQGTGAADDSGLPNDRFFAVRPEGSVSTLKIQRTERGDSAVYLCASSLYGRASNEQFFGPGTRLTVL.

This chain links TRBV5-6 with TRBJ2-7; 9 nucleotides agree with TRBD2. The length of the CDR3 is 18 residues. Germline V CDR1 and CDR2: SGHDT, YYEEEE. After removal of 3 bases from V and 6 bases from J, the junction contained 19 bases not matched to a gene. CDR3: CASSSAHSGRVSGSEQYF. The CDR3 nucleotides read TGTGCCAGCAGCTCGGCACATAGCGGGAGAGTCTCAGGTAGCGAGCAGTACTTC.

This clone was seen only a few times. The chain combines TRBV5-5 with TRBJ1-2, with TRBD1 identical over 8 bases. The CDR3 has 15 residues. Per the germline V gene, CDR1 is SGHKS and CDR2 is YYEKEE (reference sequence). The trim removed 3 bases at V and 3 bases at J, leaving 7 bases unmatched. The CDR3 nucleotides read TGTGCCAGCAGCTCCATAGGACAGGGCTACTATGGCTACACCTTC. It yields the protein CASSSIGQGYYGYTF.

The V and J genes are TRBV28 and TRBJ2-1; tentative D call: TRBD1 (6 bases). The germline CDR1 and CDR2 sequences are MDHEN and SYDVKM. The CDR3 has 16 residues. V lost 1 base to trimming and J lost 6 bases, with 16 bases between them. The CDR3 here is CASSLYAGVGRNEQFF. The CDR3 nucleotides are TGTGCCAGCAGTTTATATGCAGGGGTAGGTCGCAATGAGCAGTTCTTC. Variable domain in full (rest from reference TRBV28 and TRBJ2-1): DVKVTQSSRYLVKRTGEKVFLECVQDMDHENMFWYRQDPGLGLRLIYFSYDVKMKEKGDIPEGYSVSREKKERFSLILESASTNQTSMYLCASSLYAGVGRNEQFFGPGTRLTVL.

The chain joins TRBV29-1 to TRBJ2-7, with D possibly being TRBD2 (5 bases). This CDR3 spans 14 amino acids. Germline V CDR1 and CDR2: SQVTM, ANQGSEA. Trimming shortened V by 4 bases and J by 2 bases, and 15 bases separated the two germline ends. In DNA form, the CDR3 reads TGCAGCGTTGCCCAGCGGAGTCGCGCCTACGAGCAGTACTTC. Translating it yields CSVAQRSRAYEQYF.

The chain has TRBV19 and TRBJ2-1; 9 nucleotides line up with TRBD2. Trimming removed 5 bases from V and 5 bases from J; junction bases left unmatched: 7. Germline V gene data show CDR1 as LNHDA and CDR2 as SQIVND (reference sequence). This CDR3 is built from 15 residues. CDR3 sequence (DNA): TGTGCCAGTAGTTACGGACTAGCGCGTAACAATGAGCAGTTCTTC. This codes for CASSYGLARNNEQFF.

V usage is TRBV28 and J usage is TRBJ1-1; D perhaps matches TRBD1 (5 bases). The V gene's germline CDR1 is MDHEN and CDR2 SYDVKM. Deletions cut 4 bases from V and 5 bases from J, with 17 bases between. This CDR3 comprises 15 residues. The CDR3 DNA reads as TGTGCCAGCAGTTCCCCAGGAGGGGCTTTAACTGAAGCTTTCTTT. Its protein is CASSSPGGALTEAFF.

The V gene is TRBV4-1, the J gene TRBJ2-7; TRBD2 matches at 8 bases. CDR3 size: 15 residues. V was clipped by 1 base and J by 3 bases; unmatched bases: 5. The germline V gene has CDR1 MGHRA and CDR2 YSYEKL. Here the CDR3 DNA reads TGCGCCAGCAGCCAAGTCCTAGCGGGCATCTACGAGCAGTACTTC. It codes for CASSQVLAGIYEQYF.

The rearrangement joins TRBV4-1 to TRBJ2-5, with 12 positions matching TRBD2. Germline values: CDR1 MGHRA, CDR2 YSYEKL. V shed 0 bases and J 0 bases; nucleotides not matched to a gene: 5. The CDR3 has 18 amino acids. CDR3 coding DNA: TGCGCCAGCAGCCAAGAGGGACTAGCGGGCGTTTACCAAGAGACCCAGTACTTC. Residues: CASSQEGLAGVYQETQYF.

The V gene is TRBV7-2, the J gene TRBJ2-1, with 7 bases aligning to TRBD2. J lost 9 bases, V lost 0 bases, and 8 bases had no gene match. Germline lookup yields CDR1 SGHTA and CDR2 FQGNSA. This CDR3 is built from 15 residues. The CDR3 protein is CASSLAGGLAVEQFF. The CDR3 DNA reads as TGTGCCAGCAGCTTAGCGGGGGGTCTAGCGGTTGAGCAGTTCTTC.

This chain joins TRBV2 and TRBJ2-5; D might be TRBD1 (6 bases). The J call is doubtful: the DNA matches TRBJ2-7 better. From germline, CDR1 is SNHLY and CDR2 FYNNEI. The CDR3 is made up of 16 amino acids. CDR3 in amino acids: CASSDYRPTGLYEQYF. The CDR3 DNA reads as TGTGCCAGCAGTGATTATCGGCCGACAGGACTCTACGAGCAGTACTTC.

In DNA form, the CDR3 reads TGTGCCAGCAGGGGGATCCCACGAGGGGGAGAGCAGTACTTC. This sequence encodes CASRGIPRGGEQYF. The rearrangement joins TRBV5-8 to TRBJ2-7, with D tentatively TRBD1 (6 bases). Trimming shortened V by 5 bases and J by 7 bases, and 19 bases separated the two germline ends. The CDR3 has 14 amino acids. From germline, CDR1 is SGHTS and CDR2 YDEGEE. The full variable domain, rest sourced from reference TRBV5-8 and TRBJ2-7, is EAGVTQSPTHLIKTRGQQATLRCSPISGHTSVYWYQQALGLGLQFLLWYDEGEERNRGNFPPRFSGRQFPNYSSELNVNALELEDSALYLCASRGIPRGGEQYFGPGTRLTVT.

This clone was observed a few times. The CDR3 sequence is CASSLYGSGSIYNEQFF. In DNA form, the CDR3 reads TGTGCCAGCAGTTTATATGGCTCGGGAAGCATCTACAATGAGCAGTTCTTC. The rearrangement uses TRBV27 and TRBJ2-1, with D possibly being TRBD2 (5 bases). Trimming cost V 1 base and J 3 bases, with 16 bases left between them. Germline V gene data show CDR1 as MNHEY and CDR2 as SMNVEV (reference sequence). This CDR3 spans 17 amino acids.

V and J are TRBV6-5 and TRBJ2-3, with TRBD2 matching over 11 bases. This CDR3 is built from 14 residues. V was pared by 7 bases and J by 4 bases, with 4 bases of the junction left unmatched. Germline CDR1 is MNHEY and CDR2 is SVGAGI. CDR3 sequence reads: CASKGSGGADTQYF. In nucleotides, the CDR3 is TGTGCCAGCAAGGGTAGCGGGGGGGCAGATACGCAGTATTTT.

The chain joins TRBV11-3 to TRBJ2-5; no clear D gene. The DNA end is a closer match to TRBJ2-7, so the J assignment may be wrong. Per the germline V gene, CDR1 is SGHNT and CDR2 is YENEEA. CDR3 length: 13 residues. CDR3 protein: CASSSPLTYEQYF. The CDR3 region has the DNA TGTGCCAGCAGCTCCCCTTTAACCTACGAGCAGTACTTC.

The chain links TRBV6-5 to TRBJ1-1; 7 bases fit TRBD1. The CDR3 is 13 amino acids. Germline V CDR1 and CDR2: MNHEY, SVGAGI. The V and J ends lost 7 bases and 7 bases, in that order; junction bases with no gene match: 9. CDR3 loop: CASNRDRVGEAFF. The CDR3 nucleotides are TGTGCCAGCAACCGAGACAGGGTTGGTGAAGCTTTCTTT.

The chain couples TRBV4-1 to TRBJ2-1; perhaps TRBD2 as D (6 bases). Germline assignment: CDR1 MGHRA and CDR2 YSYEKL. The V end lost 0 bases, the J end lost 6 bases, and 21 bases lay between the germline ends. The CDR3 sequence is 18 residues long. The CDR3 DNA follows: TGCGCCAGCAGCCAAGAGATTTTAGCGGCTCGGAGGGTCAATGAGCAGTTCTTC. Amino acids: CASSQEILAARRVNEQFF.

The genes are TRBV6-1 and TRBJ2-6; TRBD1 aligns across 7 bases. Looked up from germline, CDR1 is MNHNS and CDR2 is SASEGT. V lost 4 bases, J lost 0 bases, and 9 bases stayed unmatched. This CDR3 spans 18 amino acids. CDR3 in DNA: TGTGCCAGCAGTGGCTCCGGGACAGTCTACTCTGGGGCCAACGTCCTGACTTTC. Its translation: CASSGSGTVYSGANVLTF.

This chain links TRBV13 with TRBJ2-3; 14 positions agree with TRBD2. CDR1 is PRHDT, CDR2 FYEKMQ, per germline (reference sequence). The V gene end was trimmed by 5 bases and the J gene end by 8 bases; junction bases not matched to a gene: 9. The CDR3 extends over 16 amino acids. CDR3 sequence (DNA): TGTGCCAGCAGCCCGCGACTAGCGGGGGGGCCTGGTACGCAGTATTTT. Its protein is CASSPRLAGGPGTQYF.

V gene TRBV7-7 combines with J gene TRBJ2-1; 13 bases are a match to TRBD2. J lost 7 bases, V lost 5 bases, and 5 bases had no gene match. CDR1 and CDR2 from the germline V gene are SSHAT and FNYEAQ (reference sequence). The length of the CDR3 is 15 residues. CDR3 nucleotide sequence: TGTGCCAGCAGCCCCGGACTAGCGGGAGTGAATGAGCAGTTCTTC. The encoded protein is CASSPGLAGVNEQFF.

The chain links TRBV6-1 to TRBJ1-2, with D possibly being TRBD1 (5 bases). Trimming cost V 3 bases and J 8 bases, with 22 bases left between them. The CDR3 has 16 amino acids. The germline V gene has CDR1 MNHNS and CDR2 SASEGT. The CDR3 loop reads CASSDPGEGWDVGYTF. CDR3 in DNA: TGTGCCAGCAGTGACCCCGGGGAGGGCTGGGACGTGGGCTACACCTTC.

V usage is TRBV28 and J usage is TRBJ2-5; D may be TRBD2 (6 bases). The J call may be in error: the DNA end matches TRBJ2-7 better. This CDR3 is built from 13 residues. From germline, CDR1 is MDHEN and CDR2 SYDVKM. The CDR3 nucleotides are TGTGCCAGCAGTTCGGGGGATATCTACGAGCAGTACTTC. Its protein product is CASSSGDIYEQYF.

This clone was detected only a few times. The V call is TRBV4-3, the J call TRBJ2-3; 8 nucleotides line up with TRBD2. This CDR3 is 13 amino acids long. Germline trimming cut 3 bases from V and 14 bases from J; bases unmatched to any gene: 10. CDR1 is LGHNA and CDR2 is YSLEER in the germline V gene. The CDR3 nucleotides are TGCGCCAGCAGCCAGGAGACTAGCGTTCCAGCGTATTTT. Its protein is CASSQETSVPAYF.

This chain uses TRBV30 with TRBJ2-7; D is possibly TRBD2 (5 bases). Germline CDR1 GTSNPN, CDR2 SVGIG (reference sequence). V was shortened by 5 bases and J by 7 bases, with 18 bases between the two germline ends. The CDR3 loop spans 13 amino acids. CDR3 sequence: CAWGLGPLMEQYF. CDR3 sequence (DNA): TGTGCCTGGGGACTTGGACCGCTGATGGAGCAGTACTTC. The full variable domain, with the rest looked up from reference TRBV30 and TRBJ2-7, is SQTIHQWPATLVQPVGSPLSLECTVEGTSNPNLYWYRQAAGRGLQLLFYSVGIGQISSEVPQNLSASRPQDRQFILSSKKLLLSDSGFYLCAWGLGPLMEQYFGPGTRLTVT.

This clone has just one count. This rearrangement joins TRBV30 to TRBJ2-7; 8 bases map to TRBD1. J gave up 9 bases and V 8 bases, and 15 bases lay outside the gene matches. Looked up from germline, CDR1 is GTSNPN and CDR2 is SVGIG (reference sequence). The CDR3 is 13 residues long. CDR3 in amino acids: CAAAQPTGERQYF. CDR3 bases: TGTGCCGCGGCCCAACCGACAGGGGAGAGGCAGTACTTC.

The chain has TRBV10-1 and TRBJ2-1, with 11 bases fitting TRBD2. Trimming took 2 bases from V and 5 from J; bases not matched to a gene: 5. This CDR3 is built from 16 residues. Germline loops: CDR1 WNHNN, CDR2 SYGVQD (reference sequence). The CDR3 sequence is CASSETSGRGNNEQFF. CDR3 coding DNA: TGCGCCAGCAGTGAGACTAGCGGGAGAGGGAACAATGAGCAGTTCTTC.